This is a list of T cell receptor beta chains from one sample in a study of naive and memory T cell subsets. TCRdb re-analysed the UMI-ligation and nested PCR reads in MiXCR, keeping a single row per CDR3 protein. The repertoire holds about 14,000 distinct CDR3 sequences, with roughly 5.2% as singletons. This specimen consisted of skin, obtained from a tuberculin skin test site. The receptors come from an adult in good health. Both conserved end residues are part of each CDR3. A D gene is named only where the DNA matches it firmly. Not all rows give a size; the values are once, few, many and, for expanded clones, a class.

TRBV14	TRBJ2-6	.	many	CASSQVSSGANVLTF	TGTGCCAGCAGCCAGGTCTCCTCTGGGGCCAACGTCCTGACTTTC
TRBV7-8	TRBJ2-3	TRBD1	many	CASSIHFGQVSTDTQYF	TGTGCCAGCAGCATCCATTTCGGACAGGTCAGCACAGATACGCAGTATTTT
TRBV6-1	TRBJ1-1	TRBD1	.	CASSERGNRGNTEAFF	TGTGCCAGCAGTGAGCGAGGGAACAGGGGGAACACTGAAGCTTTCTTT
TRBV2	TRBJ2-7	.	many	CASTDRLSYEQYF	TGTGCCAGCACGGACAGACTTTCCTACGAGCAGTACTTC
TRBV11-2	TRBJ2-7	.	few	CASSPSGGAGYEQYF	TGTGCCAGCAGCCCCAGTGGGGGGGCCGGGTACGAGCAGTACTTC
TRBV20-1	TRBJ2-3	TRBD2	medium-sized	CSARSSGGTDTQYF	TGCAGTGCTAGATCTAGCGGGGGCACAGATACGCAGTATTTT
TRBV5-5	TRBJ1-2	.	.	CASSRDHAGGYTF	TGTGCCAGCAGCAGGGATCATGCCGGGGGCTACACCTTC
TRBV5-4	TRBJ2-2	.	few	CASSFQRGRTGELFF	TGTGCCAGCAGCTTCCAACGGGGACGCACCGGGGAGCTGTTTTTT
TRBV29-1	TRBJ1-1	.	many	CSVEVSDRNTEAFF	TGCAGCGTTGAGGTGTCCGACCGGAACACTGAAGCTTTCTTT
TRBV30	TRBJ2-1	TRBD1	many	CAWNRQGAVSEQFF	TGTGCCTGGAATCGACAGGGGGCAGTTAGTGAGCAGTTCTTC
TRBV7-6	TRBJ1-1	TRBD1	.	CAGGTGKNTEAFF	TGTGCCGGGGGGACAGGGAAGAACACTGAAGCTTTCTTT
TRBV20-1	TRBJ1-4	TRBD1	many	CSAKGTGKKAATNEKLFF	TGCAGTGCCAAGGGGACAGGGAAAAAAGCTGCAACTAATGAAAAACTGTTTTTT
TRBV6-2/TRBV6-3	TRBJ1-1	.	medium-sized	CASSPGVTEAFF	TGTGCCAGCAGTCCTGGGGTGACTGAAGCTTTCTTT
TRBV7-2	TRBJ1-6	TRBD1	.	CASSSTAGQGSPLHF	TGTGCCAGCAGCTCCACAGCGGGACAGGGCTCACCCCTCCACTTT
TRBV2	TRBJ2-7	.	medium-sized	CASISLGAYEQYF	TGTGCCAGCATCAGTCTGGGGGCCTACGAGCAGTACTTC
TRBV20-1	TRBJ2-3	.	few	CSARRDGRTDTQYF	TGCAGTGCTAGAAGGGACGGACGCACAGATACGCAGTATTTT
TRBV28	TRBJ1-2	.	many	CASSLRESHGYTF	TGTGCCAGCAGTTTACGAGAGTCTCATGGCTACACCTTC
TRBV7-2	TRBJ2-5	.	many	CASSLTQGAETQYF	TGTGCCAGCAGCTTAACACAAGGGGCAGAGACCCAGTACTTC
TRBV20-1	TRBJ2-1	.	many	CSVTGGQKDSLPGIF	TGCAGCGTGACGGGCGGACAGAAGGACAGCCTTCCCGGGATCTTC
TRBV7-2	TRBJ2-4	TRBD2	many	CASSLAPWRGGRDLAKNIQYF	TGTGCCAGCAGCTTAGCTCCCTGGCGGGGGGGACGTGATTTAGCCAAAAACATTCAGTACTTC
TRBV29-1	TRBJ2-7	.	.	CSVNGARSYEQYF	TGCAGCGTTAACGGGGCCCGTTCCTACGAGCAGTACTTC
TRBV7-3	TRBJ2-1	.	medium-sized	CASSDHEGYIPYNEQFF	TGTGCCAGCAGCGATCACGAAGGGTATATTCCATACAATGAGCAGTTCTTC
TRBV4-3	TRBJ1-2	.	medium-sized	CASSQDLADGYTF	TGCGCCAGCAGCCAAGATCTGGCAGATGGCTACACCTTC
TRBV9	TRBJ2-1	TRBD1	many	CASSEVPGQGLYEQFF	TGTGCCAGCAGCGAAGTACCGGGACAGGGATTATATGAGCAGTTCTTC
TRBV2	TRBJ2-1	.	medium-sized	CASSEAAWHDEQFF	TGTGCCAGCAGTGAAGCGGCGTGGCACGATGAGCAGTTCTTC
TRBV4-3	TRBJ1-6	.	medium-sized	CASSQVGGGRGNSPLHF	TGCGCCAGCAGCCAAGTGGGGGGGGGTAGGGGTAATTCACCCCTCCACTTT
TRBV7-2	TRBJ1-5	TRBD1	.	CASSTGDRAGQPQHF	TGTGCCAGCAGCACCGGGGACAGGGCAGGCCAGCCCCAGCATTTT
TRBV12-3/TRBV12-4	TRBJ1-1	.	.	CASSLDAGNTEAFF	TGTGCCAGCAGTTTAGATGCAGGGAACACTGAAGCTTTCTTT
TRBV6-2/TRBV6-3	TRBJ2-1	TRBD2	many	CASSGLVSSHEQFF	TGTGCCAGCTCCGGACTAGTTTCGTCCCATGAGCAGTTCTTC
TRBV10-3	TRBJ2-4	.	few	CAISERGGAYIQYF	TGTGCCATCAGTGAAAGGGGGGGGGCTTACATTCAGTACTTC
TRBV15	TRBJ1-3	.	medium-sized	CATKDRSSGNTIYF	TGTGCCACGAAAGACAGATCCTCTGGAAACACCATATATTTT
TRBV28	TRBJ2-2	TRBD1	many	CASSPGTVTGELFF	TGTGCCAGCAGTCCCGGGACAGTCACCGGGGAGCTGTTTTTT
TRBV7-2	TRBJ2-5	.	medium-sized	CASSLAGAETQYF	TGTGCCAGCAGCTTAGCCGGGGCAGAGACCCAGTACTTC
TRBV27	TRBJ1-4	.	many	CASSLSDPLTNEKLFF	TGTGCCAGCAGTTTATCGGACCCACTAACTAATGAAAAACTGTTTTTT
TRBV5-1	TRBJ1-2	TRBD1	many	CASSEGTAGYGYTF	TGCGCCAGCAGCGAGGGGACAGCCGGCTATGGCTACACCTTC
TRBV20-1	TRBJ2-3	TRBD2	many	CSASSSGGAKDTQYF	TGCAGTGCTAGCTCCAGCGGGGGGGCCAAAGATACGCAGTATTTT
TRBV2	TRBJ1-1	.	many	CASSLPGSSAFF	TGTGCCAGCAGCCTACCGGGGTCATCAGCTTTCTTT
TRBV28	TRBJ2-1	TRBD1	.	CASTPPTGGGNEQFF	TGTGCCAGCACTCCCCCGACAGGGGGAGGCAATGAGCAGTTCTTC
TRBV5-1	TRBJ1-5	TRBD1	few	CASSLGAGGQPQHF	TGCGCCAGCAGCTTGGGGGCAGGGGGCCAGCCCCAGCATTTT
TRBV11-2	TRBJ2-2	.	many	CASSPYRDWGPGELFF	TGTGCCAGCAGCCCCTATAGGGACTGGGGACCTGGGGAGCTGTTTTTT
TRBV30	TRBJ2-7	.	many	CAWSATGSDEQYF	TGTGCCTGGAGTGCGACCGGGTCTGACGAGCAGTACTTC
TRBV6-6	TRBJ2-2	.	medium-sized	CASSYKWGMGSGELFF	TGTGCCAGCAGTTATAAGTGGGGAATGGGGTCCGGGGAGCTGTTTTTT
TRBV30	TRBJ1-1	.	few	CAWERTGNTEAFF	TGTGCCTGGGAAAGGACGGGGAACACTGAAGCTTTCTTT
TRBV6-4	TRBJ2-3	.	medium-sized	CASSPGTDTQYF	TGTGCCAGCAGTCCCGGGACAGATACGCAGTATTTT
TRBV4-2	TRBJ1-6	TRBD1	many	CASSRQRGTGYSPLHF	TGTGCCAGCAGCCGCCAACGTGGGACAGGCTATTCACCCCTCCACTTT
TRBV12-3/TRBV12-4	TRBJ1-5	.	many	CASSLASNRDLGQPQHF	TGTGCCAGCAGTTTAGCGTCTAATAGGGATTTGGGTCAGCCCCAGCATTTT
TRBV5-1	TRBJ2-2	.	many	CASSPEGSTTGELFF	TGCGCCAGCAGCCCGGAGGGCTCCACCACCGGGGAGCTGTTTTTT
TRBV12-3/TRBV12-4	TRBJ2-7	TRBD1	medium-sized	CASSPDRAAEQYF	TGTGCCAGCAGTCCCGACAGGGCCGCTGAGCAGTACTTC
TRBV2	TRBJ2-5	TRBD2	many	CASSDRAGRGETQYF	TGTGCCAGCAGTGACCGAGCGGGGAGGGGAGAGACCCAGTACTTC